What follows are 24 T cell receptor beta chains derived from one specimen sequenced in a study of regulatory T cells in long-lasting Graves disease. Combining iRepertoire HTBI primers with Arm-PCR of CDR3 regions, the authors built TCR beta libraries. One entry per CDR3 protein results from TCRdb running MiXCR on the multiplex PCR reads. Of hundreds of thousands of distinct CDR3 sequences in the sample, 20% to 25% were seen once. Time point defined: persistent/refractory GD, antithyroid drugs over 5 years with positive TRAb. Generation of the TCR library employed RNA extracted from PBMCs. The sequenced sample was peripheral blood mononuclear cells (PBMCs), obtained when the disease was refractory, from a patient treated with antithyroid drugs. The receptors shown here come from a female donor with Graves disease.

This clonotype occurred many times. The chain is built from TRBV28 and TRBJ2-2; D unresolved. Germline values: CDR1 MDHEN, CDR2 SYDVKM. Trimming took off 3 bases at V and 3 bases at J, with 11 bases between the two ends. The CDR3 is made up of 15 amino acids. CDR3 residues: CASSFSIGDTGELFF. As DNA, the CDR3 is TGTGCCAGCAGTTTCAGCATTGGGGACACCGGGGAGCTGTTTTTT.

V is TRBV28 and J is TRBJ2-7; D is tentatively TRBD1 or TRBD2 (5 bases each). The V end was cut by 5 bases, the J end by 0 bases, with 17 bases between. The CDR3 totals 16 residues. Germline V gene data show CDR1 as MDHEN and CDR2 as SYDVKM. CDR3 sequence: CASSTSGGFGSYEQYF. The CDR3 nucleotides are TGTGCCAGCAGTACTAGTGGGGGATTCGGCTCCTACGAGCAGTACTTC.

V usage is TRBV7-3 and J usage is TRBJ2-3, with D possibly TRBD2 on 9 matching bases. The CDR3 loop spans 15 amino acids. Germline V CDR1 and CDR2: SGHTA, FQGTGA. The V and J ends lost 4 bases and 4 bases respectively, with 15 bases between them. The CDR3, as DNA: TGTGCCAGCAGCTCTCTAGCGGGACAGGCAGATACGCAGTATTTT. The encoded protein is CASSSLAGQADTQYF.

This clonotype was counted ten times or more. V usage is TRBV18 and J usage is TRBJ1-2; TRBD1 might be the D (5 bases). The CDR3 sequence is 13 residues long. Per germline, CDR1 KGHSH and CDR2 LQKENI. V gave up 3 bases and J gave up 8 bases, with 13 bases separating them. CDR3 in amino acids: CASSPKGAHGYTF. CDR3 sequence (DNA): TGTGCCAGCTCACCGAAAGGGGCCCACGGCTACACCTTC.

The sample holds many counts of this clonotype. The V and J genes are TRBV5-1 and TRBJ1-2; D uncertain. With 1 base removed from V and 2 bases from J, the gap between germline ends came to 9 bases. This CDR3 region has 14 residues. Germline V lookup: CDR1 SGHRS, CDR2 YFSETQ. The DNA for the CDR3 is TGCGCCAGCAGCTTGTTCGACGGGAACTATGGCTACACCTTC. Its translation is CASSLFDGNYGYTF.

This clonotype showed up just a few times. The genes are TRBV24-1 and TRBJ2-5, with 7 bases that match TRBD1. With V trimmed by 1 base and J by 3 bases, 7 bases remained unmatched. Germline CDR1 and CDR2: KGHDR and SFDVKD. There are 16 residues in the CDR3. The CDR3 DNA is TGTGCCACCAGTGATTTTCGTAGGACAGGAGAAGAGACCCAGTACTTC. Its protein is CATSDFRRTGEETQYF.

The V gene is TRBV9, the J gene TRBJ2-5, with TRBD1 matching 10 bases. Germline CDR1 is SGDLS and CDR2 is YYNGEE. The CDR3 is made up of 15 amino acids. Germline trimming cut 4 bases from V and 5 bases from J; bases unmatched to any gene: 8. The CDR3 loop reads CASSIDPGQGETQYF. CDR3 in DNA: TGTGCCAGCAGCATAGACCCGGGACAGGGGGAGACCCAGTACTTC.

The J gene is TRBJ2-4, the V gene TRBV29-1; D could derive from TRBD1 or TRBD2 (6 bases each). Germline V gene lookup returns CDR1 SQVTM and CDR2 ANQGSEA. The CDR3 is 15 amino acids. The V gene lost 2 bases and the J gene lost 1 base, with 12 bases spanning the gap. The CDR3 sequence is CSVEWGAPAKNIQYF. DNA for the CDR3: TGCAGCGTTGAATGGGGGGCCCCCGCCAAAAACATTCAGTACTTC.

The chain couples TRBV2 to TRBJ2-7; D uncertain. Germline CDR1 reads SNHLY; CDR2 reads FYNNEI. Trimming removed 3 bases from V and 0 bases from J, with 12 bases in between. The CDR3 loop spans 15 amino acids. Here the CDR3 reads CASSDALPSSYEQYF. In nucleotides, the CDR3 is TGTGCCAGCAGTGACGCGCTCCCGAGCTCCTACGAGCAGTACTTC.

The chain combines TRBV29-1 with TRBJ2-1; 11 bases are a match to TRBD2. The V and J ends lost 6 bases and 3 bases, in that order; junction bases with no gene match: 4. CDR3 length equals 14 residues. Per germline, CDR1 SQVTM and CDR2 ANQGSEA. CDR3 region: CSVQTSGSYNEQFF. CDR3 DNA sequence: TGCAGCGTACAAACTAGCGGGAGCTACAATGAGCAGTTCTTC.

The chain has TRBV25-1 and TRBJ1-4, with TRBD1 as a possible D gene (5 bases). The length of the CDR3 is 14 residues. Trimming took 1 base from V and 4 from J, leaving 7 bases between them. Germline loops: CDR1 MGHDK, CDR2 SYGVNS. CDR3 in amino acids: CASSESRVNEKLFF. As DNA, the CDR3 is TGTGCCAGCAGTGAATCCAGGGTTAATGAAAAACTGTTTTTT. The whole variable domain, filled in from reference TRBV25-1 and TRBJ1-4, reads EADIYQTPRYLVIGTGKKITLECSQTMGHDKMYWYQQDPGMELHLIHYSYGVNSTEKGDLSSESTVSRIRTEHFPLTLESARPSHTSQYLCASSESRVNEKLFFGSGTQLSVL.

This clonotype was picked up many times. For the CDR3, the DNA is TGCAGTGCGAGGGACAGCCAAGAGACCCAGTACTTC. Its translation: CSARDSQETQYF. V is TRBV20-1 and J is TRBJ2-5; TRBD1 agrees at 7 bases. J gave up 1 base and V 6 bases, and 2 bases lay outside the gene matches. The length of the CDR3 is 12 residues. Germline V lookup: CDR1 DFQATT, CDR2 SNEGSKA (reference sequence).

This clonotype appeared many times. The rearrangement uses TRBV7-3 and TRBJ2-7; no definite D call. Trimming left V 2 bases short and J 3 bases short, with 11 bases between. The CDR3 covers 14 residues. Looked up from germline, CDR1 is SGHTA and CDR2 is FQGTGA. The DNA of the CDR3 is TGTGCCAGCAGCTTATATCCTGCAATCTACGAGCAGTACTTC. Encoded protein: CASSLYPAIYEQYF.

CDR3 nucleotides: TGCGCCAGCAGCGCTCGACCCTCCTACGAGCAGTACTTC. Encoded protein: CASSARPSYEQYF. The V gene is TRBV5-1, the J gene TRBJ2-7, with no clear D. This CDR3 region has 13 residues. The germline gives CDR1 SGHRS, CDR2 YFSETQ. V lost 4 bases to trimming and J lost 0 bases, with 8 bases between them.

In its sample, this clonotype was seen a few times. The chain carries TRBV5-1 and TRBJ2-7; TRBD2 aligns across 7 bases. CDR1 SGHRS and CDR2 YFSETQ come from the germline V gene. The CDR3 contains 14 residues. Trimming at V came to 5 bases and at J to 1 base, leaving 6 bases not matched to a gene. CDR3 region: CASRVRGGSYEQYF. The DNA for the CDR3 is TGCGCCAGCAGAGTTCGCGGGGGTTCCTACGAGCAGTACTTC.

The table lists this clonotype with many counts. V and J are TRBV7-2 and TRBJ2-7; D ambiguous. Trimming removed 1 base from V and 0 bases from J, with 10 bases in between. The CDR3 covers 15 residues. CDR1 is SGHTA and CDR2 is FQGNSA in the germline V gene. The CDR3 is CASSLVPASSYEQYF. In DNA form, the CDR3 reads TGTGCCAGCAGCTTAGTCCCAGCCAGCTCCTACGAGCAGTACTTC.

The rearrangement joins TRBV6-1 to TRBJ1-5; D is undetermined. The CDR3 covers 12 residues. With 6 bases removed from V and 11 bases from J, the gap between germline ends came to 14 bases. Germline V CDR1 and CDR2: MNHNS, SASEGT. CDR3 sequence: CASRGPPEAQHF. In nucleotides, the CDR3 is TGTGCCAGCAGAGGACCGCCGGAGGCCCAGCATTTT.

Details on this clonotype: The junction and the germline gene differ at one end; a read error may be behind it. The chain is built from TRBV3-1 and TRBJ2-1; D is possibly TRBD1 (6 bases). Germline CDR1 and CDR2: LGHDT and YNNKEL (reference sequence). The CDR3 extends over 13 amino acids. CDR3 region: CASSQIQGNEQLF. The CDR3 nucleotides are TGTGCCAGCAGCCAGATCCAGGGGAATGAGCAGCTCTTC.

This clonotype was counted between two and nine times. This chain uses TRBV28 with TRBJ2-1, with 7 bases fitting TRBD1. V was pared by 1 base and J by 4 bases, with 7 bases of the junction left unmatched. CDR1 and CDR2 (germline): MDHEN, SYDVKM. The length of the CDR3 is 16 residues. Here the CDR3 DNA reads TGTGCCAGCAGTTTATCCGTTGGGACAGTTTACAATGAGCAGTTCTTC. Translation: CASSLSVGTVYNEQFF.

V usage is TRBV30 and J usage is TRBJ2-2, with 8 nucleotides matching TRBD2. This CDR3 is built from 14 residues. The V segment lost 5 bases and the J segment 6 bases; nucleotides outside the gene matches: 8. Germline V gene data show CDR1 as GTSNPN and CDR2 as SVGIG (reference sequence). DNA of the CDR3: TGTGCCTGGGAGACGGGACTAGTCGCCGGGGAGCTGTTTTTT. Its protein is CAWETGLVAGELFF.

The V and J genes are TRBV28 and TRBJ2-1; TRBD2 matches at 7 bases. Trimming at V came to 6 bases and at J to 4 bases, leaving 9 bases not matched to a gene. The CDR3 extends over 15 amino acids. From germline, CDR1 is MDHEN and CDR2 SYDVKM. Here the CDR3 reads CASRPPGLSYNEQFF. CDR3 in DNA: TGTGCCAGCAGACCGCCGGGACTATCGTACAATGAGCAGTTCTTC.

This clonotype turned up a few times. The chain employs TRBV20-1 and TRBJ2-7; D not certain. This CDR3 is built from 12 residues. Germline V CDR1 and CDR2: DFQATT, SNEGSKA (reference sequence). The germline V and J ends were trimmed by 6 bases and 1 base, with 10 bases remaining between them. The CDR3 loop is CSAKARSYEQYF. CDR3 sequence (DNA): TGCAGTGCGAAAGCTAGATCCTACGAGCAGTACTTC.

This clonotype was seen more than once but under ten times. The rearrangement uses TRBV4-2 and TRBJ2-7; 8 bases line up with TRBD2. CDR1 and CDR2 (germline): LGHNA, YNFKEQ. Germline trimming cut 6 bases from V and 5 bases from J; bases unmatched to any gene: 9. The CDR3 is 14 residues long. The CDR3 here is CASSLREGGDEQYF. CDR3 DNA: TGTGCCAGCAGTCTTCGGGAGGGCGGGGACGAGCAGTACTTC.

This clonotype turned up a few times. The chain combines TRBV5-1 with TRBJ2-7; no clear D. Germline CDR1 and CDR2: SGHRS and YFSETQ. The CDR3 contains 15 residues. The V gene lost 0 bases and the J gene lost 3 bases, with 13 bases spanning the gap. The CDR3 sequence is CASSLGTPSIYEQYF. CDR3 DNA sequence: TGCGCCAGCAGCTTGGGGACCCCCTCGATCTACGAGCAGTACTTC. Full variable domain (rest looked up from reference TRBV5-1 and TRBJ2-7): KAGVTQTPRYLIKTRGQQVTLSCSPISGHRSVSWYQQTPGQGLQFLFEYFSETQRNKGNFPGRFSGRQFSNSRSEMNVSTLELGDSALYLCASSLGTPSIYEQYFGPGTRLTVT.